This T cell receptor beta chain was profiled in a study of blood T cell repertoires in COVID-19. The V and J ends lost 6 bases and 3 bases, in that order; junction bases with no gene match: 4. CDR1 and CDR2 (germline): SEHNR, FQNEAQ (reference sequence). The CDR3 runs to 14 residues. This clone was detected a few times. Measured with immunoSEQ multiplex PCR; TCRdb has only the in-frame clones, and not every one. The sample includes around 330,000 clones, around 89% seen only once; the top ten take approximately 1.6%. Input material: peripheral blood. The sequence derives from a woman in her twenties or thirties with COVID-19, enrolled during active disease. This rearrangement joins TRBV7-9 to TRBJ1-5; TRBD1 matches at 8 bases. The CDR3 DNA follows: TGTGCCAGCAGGGGGACAGGCAACAATCAGCCCCAGCATTTT. This translates into CASRGTGNNQPQHF.